The 15 T cell receptor beta chains below were found in one sample sequenced in a study of blood T cell repertoires in COVID-19. Profiling relied on immunoSEQ multiplex PCR, and the TCRdb table lists in-frame clones only, not all of them. Of over 200,000 clones in the sample, roughly 88% were seen once. The sequencing input was peripheral blood. Receptors were obtained from a woman in her 30s with acute or convalescent COVID-19.

CDR3 in amino acids: CASSSHTSGWSRNEQFF. The CDR3 nucleotides read TGTGCCAGCAGTTCTCATACTAGCGGGTGGTCACGTAATGAGCAGTTCTTC. The chain is built from TRBV6-2 or TRBV6-3 and TRBJ2-1; 9 bases map to TRBD2. Germline V CDR1 and CDR2: MNHEY, SVGEGT. The CDR3 consists of 17 residues. The J segment lost 7 bases and the V segment lost 4 bases, leaving 14 bases of the junction unmatched.

This chain links TRBV6-6 with TRBJ2-3, with 7 bases identical to TRBD1. V lost 10 bases, J lost 1 base, and 5 bases stayed unmatched. CDR3 length equals 13 residues. Per germline, CDR1 MNHNY and CDR2 SVGAGI (reference sequence). The CDR3 DNA reads TGTGCCACCCTAGACAGGGGCACAGATACGCAGTATTTT. Protein: CATLDRGTDTQYF.

The V gene is TRBV11-3, the J gene TRBJ2-1, with 7 positions matching TRBD1. The CDR3 has 13 residues. J lost 7 bases, V lost 7 bases, and 7 bases had no gene match. Germline V gives CDR1 SGHNT, CDR2 YENEEA. The DNA of the CDR3 is TGTGCCAGCACGTCGACAGGGAAGAATGAGCAGTTCTTC. Encoded protein: CASTSTGKNEQFF.

The chain joins TRBV5-1 to TRBJ2-1; 8 bases agree with TRBD1. The CDR3 has 14 residues. Germline V gives CDR1 SGHRS, CDR2 YFSETQ. V shed 4 bases, J shed 5 bases, and the junction held 5 bases outside the gene matches. The CDR3 region is CASSPDRAHNEQFF. CDR3 in DNA: TGCGCCAGCAGCCCGGACAGGGCCCACAATGAGCAGTTCTTC.

The chain carries TRBV5-1 and TRBJ1-6; 7 bases match TRBD1. CDR1 and CDR2 from the germline V gene are SGHRS and YFSETQ. This CDR3 has 17 residues. V dropped 0 bases and J dropped 9; count of bases not matched to a gene: 12. CDR3 bases: TGCGCCAGCAGCTTGGAGGGCAGGGGGGTTCTGCGTTCACCCCTCCACTTT. This translates into CASSLEGRGVLRSPLHF.

This chain connects TRBV19 to TRBJ1-1, with a tentative D call TRBD1 (6 bases). Germline CDR1 reads LNHDA; CDR2 reads SQIVND (reference sequence). This CDR3 has 13 amino acids. Trimming removed 3 bases at V and 4 bases at J, with 9 bases between. CDR3 in amino acids: CASSISGVTEAFF. CDR3 sequence (DNA): TGTGCCAGTAGTATTTCAGGGGTCACTGAAGCTTTCTTT.

This clone appeared once. The V call is TRBV24-1, the J call TRBJ2-2; 9 nucleotides match TRBD2. J was trimmed by 2 bases and V by 9 bases; bases with no gene match: 6. Germline values: CDR1 KGHDR, CDR2 SFDVKD. The CDR3 extends over 15 amino acids. CDR3 nucleotide sequence: TGTGCCACCCAAAGGACTAGCGATAACACCGGGGAGCTGTTTTTT. Its translation is CATQRTSDNTGELFF.

This chain joins TRBV19 and TRBJ2-6, with a possible D match to TRBD1 (6 bases). V lost 5 bases and J lost 0, with 11 bases in between. This CDR3 contains 16 residues. Germline V gene sequence: CDR1 LNHDA, CDR2 SQIVND (reference sequence). The CDR3 DNA follows: TGTGCCAGTAGTCCCTTGACAGGCTCTGGGGCCAACGTCCTGACTTTC. Protein sequence: CASSPLTGSGANVLTF.

The chain uses TRBV6-5 and TRBJ1-6; 9 bases align to TRBD1. CDR3 length equals 15 residues. In germline, CDR1 is MNHEY, CDR2 SVGAGI. Trimming cost V 4 bases and J 8 bases; bases outside gene matches: 6. In DNA form, the CDR3 reads TGTGCCAGCAGTTCACCACAGGGGGCTTATTCACCCCTCCACTTT. It translates to CASSSPQGAYSPLHF.

This chain connects TRBV30 to TRBJ2-3; D gene uncertain. The CDR3 has 15 residues. V was shortened by 3 bases and J by 0 bases, with 13 bases between the two germline ends. Germline loops: CDR1 GTSNPN, CDR2 SVGIG (reference sequence). Written as DNA, the CDR3 is TGTGCCTGGAGCGTGGCCTCCGCTAGCACAGATACGCAGTATTTT. Protein sequence: CAWSVASASTDTQYF.

V is TRBV11-1 and J is TRBJ1-2, with 8 bases fitting TRBD1. The CDR3 covers 14 residues. J gave up 8 bases and V 6 bases, and 11 bases lay outside the gene matches. In germline, CDR1 is SGHAT, CDR2 FQDESV (reference sequence). This CDR3 reads CASSLNSGTGGYTF. The DNA of the CDR3 is TGTGCCAGCAGTCTAAACTCCGGGACAGGAGGCTACACCTTC.

V gene TRBV7-8 combines with J gene TRBJ2-3, with no clear D. The CDR3 sequence is 13 residues long. V was clipped by 1 base and J by 6 bases, with 8 bases between them. Germline-derived CDR1 and CDR2 are SGHVS and FQNEAQ. CDR3 sequence reads: CASSLVVADTQYF. The CDR3 region has the DNA TGTGCCAGCAGCTTAGTCGTAGCCGATACGCAGTATTTT.

The rearrangement joins TRBV18 to TRBJ2-7, with 8 positions matching TRBD1. Looked up from germline, CDR1 is KGHSH and CDR2 is LQKENI. CDR3 size: 16 residues. The V segment lost 0 bases and the J segment 5 bases; nucleotides outside the gene matches: 9. The CDR3 DNA reads as TGTGCCAGCTCACCACCGTATGGACAGGGTAGCCACGAGCAGTACTTC. Encoded protein: CASSPPYGQGSHEQYF.

J is TRBJ1-1 and V is TRBV18, with a tentative D call TRBD1 (6 bases). Trimming took 4 bases from V and 7 from J, leaving 10 bases between them. Germline CDR1 reads KGHSH; CDR2 reads LQKENI. CDR3 size: 12 residues. The CDR3 region is CASSQPTGEAFF. Written as DNA, the CDR3 is TGTGCCAGCTCACAGCCGACAGGTGAAGCTTTCTTT.

The chain couples TRBV19 to TRBJ1-1; D possibly corresponds to TRBD1 (5 bases). CDR3 length equals 15 residues. CDR1 and CDR2 (germline): LNHDA, SQIVND (reference sequence). Trimming pared 6 bases from V and 6 bases from J, leaving 20 bases between. The CDR3: CASRPPGTGGSEAFF. Here the CDR3 DNA reads TGTGCCAGTAGACCTCCCGGGACCGGGGGGTCTGAAGCTTTCTTT.